Shown below are 13 T cell receptor beta chains from a single sample sequenced in a study of radiotherapy plus CTLA-4 blockade in lung cancer. Using immunoSEQ multiplex PCR, the repertoire was profiled, and TCRdb retains in-frame clones only, with some absent. The sample contains nearly 95,000 clones, approximately 78% of which appear only once. The sample in question was peripheral blood, obtained from a patient treated with radiotherapy plus ipilimumab. These receptor sequences come from a human donor with non-small cell lung cancer that progressed on radiotherapy plus ipilimumab.

The chain recombines TRBV5-6 with TRBJ2-2; D might be TRBD1 (5 bases). The CDR3 loop spans 16 amino acids. Germline V gene sequence: CDR1 SGHDT, CDR2 YYEEEE. V was cut by 4 bases and J by 7 bases, with 20 bases left in between. The CDR3 DNA sequence: TGTGCCAGCAGCCCTACCTCGTCCAGGGTTCACGGGGAGCTGTTTTTT. Protein: CASSPTSSRVHGELFF.

J is TRBJ1-5 and V is TRBV2; 10 bases match TRBD1. The CDR3 has 21 residues. V lost 2 bases and J lost 1; bases outside the gene matches: 17. In germline, CDR1 is SNHLY, CDR2 FYNNEI. The CDR3 DNA sequence: TGTGCCAGCAGTGAATTGGGCCCTGGGACAGGGGCTGGAATAAGCAATCAGCCCCAGCATTTT. Amino acid sequence: CASSELGPGTGAGISNQPQHF.

The CDR3 nucleotides read TGTGCCAGCAGCGTGGGGACTAGCGGGAGGAACGAGCAGTACTTC. Translation gives CASSVGTSGRNEQYF. The V call is TRBV7-2, the J call TRBJ2-7; 15 positions match TRBD2. The CDR3 covers 15 residues. Germline V lookup: CDR1 SGHTA, CDR2 FQGNSA. V was clipped by 5 bases and J by 5 bases; unmatched bases: 4.

This chain links TRBV14 with TRBJ2-7; 9 positions agree with TRBD2. The V and J ends lost 4 bases and 2 bases, in that order; junction bases with no gene match: 6. The CDR3 contains 15 residues. Germline CDR1 and CDR2: SGHDN and FVKESK. For the CDR3, the DNA is TGTGCCAGCAGCCCTGGACTAGCGCGAACCTACGAGCAGTACGTC. This sequence encodes CASSPGLARTYEQYV.

CDR3 protein: CATSTGLAGAPYEQYF. As DNA, the CDR3 is TGTGCCACCAGCACGGGACTAGCGGGAGCACCCTACGAGCAGTACTTC. This rearrangement joins TRBV15 to TRBJ2-7, with 14 bases identical to TRBD2. This CDR3 comprises 16 residues. CDR1 LNHNV and CDR2 YYDKDF come from the germline V gene (reference sequence). V lost 4 bases and J lost 2; bases outside the gene matches: 4.

The gene calls are TRBV28 and TRBJ2-2, with D possibly TRBD1 on 6 matching bases. Germline V gene sequence: CDR1 MDHEN, CDR2 SYDVKM. The V gene lost 6 bases and the J gene lost 2 bases, with 10 bases spanning the gap. CDR3 length equals 14 residues. CDR3: CASRGHVNTGELFF. The CDR3 DNA reads as TGTGCCAGCAGGGGACACGTAAACACCGGGGAGCTGTTTTTT.

The chain uses TRBV9 and TRBJ1-2; no clear D. Germline CDR1 SGDLS, CDR2 YYNGEE. V dropped 0 bases and J dropped 4 bases, with 10 bases sitting between them. The CDR3 has 14 residues. The CDR3: CASSVVNRFYGYTF. The CDR3 DNA sequence: TGTGCCAGCAGCGTAGTGAACAGATTCTATGGCTACACCTTC.

Only a few counts were recorded for this clone. V gene TRBV28 combines with J gene TRBJ2-3; D is ambiguous. CDR1 and CDR2 from the germline V gene are MDHEN and SYDVKM. V was pared by 5 bases and J by 6 bases, with 9 bases between. The CDR3 totals 12 residues. The CDR3 region is CASSPSSDTQYF. The CDR3 region has the DNA TGTGCCAGCAGTCCGTCCAGCGATACGCAGTATTTT.

This clone was seen only a few times. The chain uses TRBV27 and TRBJ2-1, with D possibly being TRBD2 (6 bases). This CDR3 is 15 amino acids long. The germline gives CDR1 MNHEY, CDR2 SMNVEV (reference sequence). V lost 0 bases and J lost 2, with 8 bases in between. Here the CDR3 DNA reads TGTGCCAGCAGTTTATCCCCTAGCGCCTACAATGAGCAGTTCTTC. Translation gives CASSLSPSAYNEQFF.

This clone has just one count. J is TRBJ2-1 and V is TRBV9; the D gene is possibly TRBD2 (5 bases). The CDR3 is made up of 15 amino acids. Germline values: CDR1 SGDLS, CDR2 YYNGEE. V lost 2 bases to trimming and J lost 0 bases, with 9 bases between them. The CDR3 coding sequence is TGTGCCAGCAGCGTGGACTCACCCTCCTACAATGAGCAGTTCTTC. It yields the protein CASSVDSPSYNEQFF.

The rearrangement links TRBV30 to TRBJ2-2; the match to TRBD2 covers 14 bases. The CDR3 extends over 17 amino acids. V dropped 3 bases and J dropped 6; count of bases not matched to a gene: 9. Germline assignment: CDR1 GTSNPN and CDR2 SVGIG (reference sequence). The CDR3 spells CAWSLPGLAGVAGELFF. The CDR3 nucleotides read TGTGCCTGGAGCCTTCCGGGACTAGCGGGAGTAGCCGGGGAGCTGTTTTTT. Drawing the rest from reference TRBV30 and TRBJ2-2, the complete variable domain is SQTIHQWPATLVQPVGSPLSLECTVEGTSNPNLYWYRQAAGRGLQLLFYSVGIGQISSEVPQNLSASRPQDRQFILSSKKLLLSDSGFYLCAWSLPGLAGVAGELFFGEGSRLTVL.

CDR3 bases: TGCGCCAGCAGCCAAGCCGCGGGACTCACCGGGGAGCTGTTTTTT. Amino acid sequence: CASSQAAGLTGELFF. The V gene is TRBV4-1, the J gene TRBJ2-2, with D maybe TRBD2 (6 bases). The CDR3 extends over 15 amino acids. CDR1 MGHRA and CDR2 YSYEKL come from the germline V gene. Between the trimmed V and J ends, which lost 1 base and 4 bases, there was a span of 10 bases.

V is TRBV13 and J is TRBJ2-7, with 9 nucleotides matching TRBD2. Losses at the gene ends were 6 bases for V and 5 bases for J; bases not matched to a gene: 8. CDR1 and CDR2 from the germline V gene are PRHDT and FYEKMQ (reference sequence). This CDR3 comprises 14 residues. The CDR3 DNA sequence: TGTGCCAGCAGACAGGGACTAGCTCGGAACGAGCAGTACGTC. It encodes CASRQGLARNEQYV.